This TCR beta chain emerged from a study of blood T cell repertoires in COVID-19. Produced via immunoSEQ multiplex PCR; TCRdb's table is partial and in-frame only. The sample contains 450,000 to 500,000 clones, roughly nine tenths of which appear only once. Researchers sorted participants into cohorts using their self-reported clinical history. V was trimmed by 1 base and J by 7 bases, leaving 8 bases between them. CDR3 length equals 11 residues. The germline V gene encodes CDR1 DFQATT and CDR2 SNEGSKA (reference sequence). The clonotype originates from a woman in her sixties or seventies who had recovered from COVID-19. The genes are TRBV20-1 and TRBJ2-7, with D uncertain. Sequenced sample: PBMCs or T cells enriched from blood (not recorded which). CDR3 sequence reads: CSARVVKEQYF. DNA of the CDR3: TGCAGTGCTAGAGTAGTCAAGGAGCAGTACTTC.